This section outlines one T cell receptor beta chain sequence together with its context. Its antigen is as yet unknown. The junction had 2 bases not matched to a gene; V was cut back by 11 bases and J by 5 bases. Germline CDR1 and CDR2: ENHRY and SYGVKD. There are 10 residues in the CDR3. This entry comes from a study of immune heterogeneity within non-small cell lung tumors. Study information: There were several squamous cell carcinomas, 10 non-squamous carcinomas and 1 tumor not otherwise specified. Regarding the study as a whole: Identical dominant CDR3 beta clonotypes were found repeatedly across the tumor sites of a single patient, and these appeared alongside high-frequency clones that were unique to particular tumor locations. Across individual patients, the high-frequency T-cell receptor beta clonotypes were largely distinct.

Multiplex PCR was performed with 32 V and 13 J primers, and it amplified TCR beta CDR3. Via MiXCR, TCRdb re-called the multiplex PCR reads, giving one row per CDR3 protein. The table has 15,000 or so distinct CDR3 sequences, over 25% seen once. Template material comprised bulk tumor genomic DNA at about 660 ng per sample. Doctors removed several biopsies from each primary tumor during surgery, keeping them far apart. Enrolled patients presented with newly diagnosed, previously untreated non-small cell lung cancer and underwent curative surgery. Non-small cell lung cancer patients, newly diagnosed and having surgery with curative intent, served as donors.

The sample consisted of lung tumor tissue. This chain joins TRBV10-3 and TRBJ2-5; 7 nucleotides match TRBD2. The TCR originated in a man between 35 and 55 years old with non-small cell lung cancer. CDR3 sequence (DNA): TGTGCCGTGGGGGGGGAGACCCAGTACTTC. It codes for CAVGGETQYF.